The 4 T cell receptor beta chains below were found in one sample sequenced in a study of T cells in Graves' hyperthyroidism and ophthalmopathy. Regions amplified from RNA transcripts were the TCR beta CDR3 regions. The HTBI primer set drove a first-round RT-PCR of the TCR CDR3. TCRdb analysed the multiplex PCR reads with MiXCR anew, one entry per CDR3 protein. This sample yields about 720,000 distinct CDR3 sequences, of which roughly a sixth are seen a single time; approximately 16% belongs to the top ten. Sequenced input: blood. These receptors were taken from a woman in her 50s with Graves' hyperthyroidism that later progressed to Graves' ophthalmopathy.

This clonotype has a handful of counts. The chain links TRBV5-5 to TRBJ1-2; unclear D gene. Per the germline V gene, CDR1 is SGHKS and CDR2 is YYEKEE (reference sequence). The CDR3 consists of 15 residues. Trimming took 0 bases from V and 4 from J, leaving 13 bases between them. This CDR3 is CASSLETSGGYGYTF. DNA of the CDR3: TGTGCCAGCAGCTTGGAAACTAGCGGCGGCTATGGCTACACCTTC.

This clonotype has at least ten counts. This chain uses TRBV5-1 with TRBJ2-3; D tentatively fits TRBD1 or TRBD2 (5 bases each). CDR3 length: 16 amino acids. The germline V gene encodes CDR1 SGHRS and CDR2 YFSETQ. V lost 3 bases and J lost 1, with 15 bases in between. CDR3 loop: CASSSEGSPGTDTQYF. CDR3 sequence (DNA): TGCGCCAGCAGCTCCGAGGGGAGTCCCGGCACAGATACGCAGTATTTT.

V usage is TRBV4-1 and J usage is TRBJ2-2; perhaps TRBD1 as D (5 bases). The V gene's germline CDR1 is MGHRA and CDR2 YSYEKL. V was clipped by 2 bases and J by 1 base, with 8 bases between them. The CDR3 is 15 amino acids. CDR3 bases: TGCGCCAGCAGCCAATGGACAAAGAACACCGGGGAGCTGTTTTTT. Residues: CASSQWTKNTGELFF.

In its sample, this clonotype was seen many times. The V gene is TRBV3-1, the J gene TRBJ2-4; D is uncertain. The CDR3 consists of 17 residues. The germline gives CDR1 LGHDT, CDR2 YNNKEL (reference sequence). Trimming removed 0 bases at V and 1 base at J, with 13 bases between. The CDR3 protein is CASSQEFRALAKNIQYF. For the CDR3, the DNA is TGTGCCAGCAGCCAAGAGTTTCGGGCCCTGGCCAAAAACATTCAGTACTTC. The full variable domain, rest sourced from reference TRBV3-1 and TRBJ2-4, is DTAVSQTPKYLVTQMGNDKSIKCEQNLGHDTMYWYKQDSKKFLKIMFSYNNKELIINETVPNRFSPKSPDKAHLNLHINSLELGDSAVYFCASSQEFRALAKNIQYFGAGTRLSVL.